Listed below are T cell receptor beta chains from one sample, sequenced in a study of T-cell reconstitution after alpha-beta-depleted transplantation in children. TCRdb redid the calling of the PCR reads with MiXCR, one entry per CDR3 protein. The profile shows a few hundred thousand distinct CDR3 sequences, roughly 44% of them singletons. The sequencing here drew on PBMCs, taken before TCRalphabeta/CD19-depleted stem cell transplant. The source is a girl aged 2-10 years with aplastic anemia, due to receive a stem cell transplant. The CDR3 runs from the conserved cysteine through the conserved F or W. Fields, in order: D gene, J gene, clone size, V gene, CDR3 protein, CDR3 DNA. D genes are given only for firm matches. The size of a clone is reported for some rows only, either as once, few or many, or as a class for expanded clones.

.,TRBJ2-3,.,TRBV20-1,CSARPTLASTDTQYF,TGCAGTGCTAGACCTACCCTTGCTAGCACAGATACGCAGTATTTT
.,TRBJ1-6,many,TRBV4-1,CASSQGEGGYSPLHF,TGCGCCAGCAGTCAAGGGGAGGGGGGGTATTCACCCCTCCACTTT
.,TRBJ2-7,many,TRBV5-1,CASSFNRNYEQYF,TGCGCCAGCAGCTTTAACCGCAACTACGAGCAGTACTTC
.,TRBJ2-5,.,TRBV20-1,CSASRSQETQYF,TGCAGTGCTAGTCGGAGTCAAGAGACCCAGTACTTC
TRBD1,TRBJ1-1,once,TRBV20-1,CSAITGALNTEAFF,TGCAGTGCAATCACAGGGGCCCTGAACACTGAAGCTTTCTTT
.,TRBJ2-1,few,TRBV10-3,CAISEGRGWDNEQFF,TGTGCCATCAGTGAAGGACGGGGGTGGGACAATGAGCAGTTCTTC
.,TRBJ2-2,many,TRBV6-6,CASSRNTGELFF,TGTGCCAGCAGTCGTAACACCGGGGAGCTGTTTTTT
.,TRBJ2-7,few,TRBV5-1,CASSLVGRDHEQYF,TGCGCCAGCAGCTTGGTGGGCAGGGACCACGAGCAGTACTTC
TRBD2,TRBJ2-7,few,TRBV7-2,CASSPLAGGYSSYEQYF,TGTGCCAGCAGCCCCTTAGCGGGAGGATATAGCTCCTACGAGCAGTACTTC
TRBD2,TRBJ2-3,few,TRBV27,CASSLSTVLRASGREPDTQYF,TGTGCCAGCAGTTTATCCACAGTGTTGCGGGCTAGCGGGAGGGAGCCAGATACGCAGTATTTT
TRBD2,TRBJ2-1,.,TRBV20-1,CSATGGREQFF,TGCAGTGCGACGGGAGGGCGGGAGCAGTTCTTC
.,TRBJ1-5,.,TRBV12-3/TRBV12-4,CASSAERRGQPQHF,TGTGCCAGCAGCGCAGAACGTAGGGGTCAGCCCCAGCATTTT
.,TRBJ2-4,once,TRBV18,CASSPTAGGDIQYF,TGTGCCAGCTCACCAACGGCAGGGGGGGACATTCAGTACTTC
.,TRBJ2-6,.,TRBV7-3,CASGANVLTF,TGTGCCAGCGGGGCCAACGTCCTGACTTTC
.,TRBJ2-3,.,TRBV12-3/TRBV12-4,CANNPVGDPTDTQYF,TGTGCCAACAACCCGGTAGGGGATCCCACAGATACGCAGTATTTT
TRBD1,TRBJ2-1,.,TRBV28,CASRGQDRIYNEQFF,TGTGCCAGCAGGGGTCAGGACAGGATCTACAATGAGCAGTTCTTC
.,TRBJ2-3,many,TRBV7-2,CASSLMGLSTDTQYF,TGTGCCAGCAGCTTAATGGGACTGAGCACAGATACGCAGTATTTT
.,TRBJ1-1,.,TRBV12-3/TRBV12-4,CASSLGLNEAFF,TGTGCCAGCAGCCTAGGTCTCAACGAAGCTTTCTTT
.,TRBJ2-7,few,TRBV18,CASSDGGSYEQYF,TGTGCCAGCTCCGATGGGGGATCCTACGAGCAGTACTTC
.,TRBJ2-3,.,TRBV29-1,CSVIPRVADTQYF,TGCAGCGTTATCCCCAGGGTAGCAGATACGCAGTATTTT
TRBD1,TRBJ2-7,many,TRBV7-9,CASSLPGTGGAEQYF,TGTGCCAGCAGCTTACCCGGGACAGGGGGGGCCGAGCAGTACTTC
.,TRBJ2-1,.,TRBV7-2,CASSFVRGVISNEQFF,TGTGCCAGCAGCTTTGTTAGGGGGGTCATTTCCAATGAGCAGTTCTTC
.,TRBJ2-5,few,TRBV4-1,CASSQERLGAQYF,TGCGCCAGCAGCCAAGAACGGCTTGGGGCCCAGTACTTC
TRBD2,TRBJ2-2,many,TRBV5-1,CASSLRASGGKDTGELFF,TGCGCCAGCAGCTTGAGAGCTAGCGGGGGGAAAGACACCGGGGAGCTGTTTTTT
TRBD2,TRBJ2-3,few,TRBV7-2,CASSITSGRAADTQYF,TGTGCCAGCAGCATTACTAGCGGGAGGGCCGCAGATACGCAGTATTTT
.,TRBJ1-6,.,TRBV20-1,CSARGGGDFYSPLHF,TGCAGTGCTAGAGGAGGTGGAGACTTCTATTCACCCCTCCACTTT
TRBD2,TRBJ2-3,many,TRBV5-1,CASSLGTSGSSADTQYF,TGCGCCAGCAGCTTGGGGACTAGCGGGAGTTCGGCAGATACGCAGTATTTT
.,TRBJ2-7,.,TRBV5-1,CASSLLANPGYEQYF,TGCGCCAGCAGCTTGTTAGCTAATCCGGGCTACGAGCAGTACTTC
TRBD2,TRBJ2-7,once,TRBV20-1,CSASLAGGPPYEQYF,TGCAGTGCTAGTTTAGCGGGGGGGCCTCCCTACGAGCAGTACTTC
TRBD2,TRBJ2-7,.,TRBV20-1,CSARGSGTSFYEQYF,TGCAGTGCTAGGGGATCCGGGACTAGCTTCTACGAGCAGTACTTC
TRBD1,TRBJ2-1,many,TRBV5-1,CASTLGTGGTEQFF,TGCGCCAGCACCCTCGGGACAGGGGGAACTGAGCAGTTCTTC
.,TRBJ2-4,.,TRBV15,CATSSSGNIQYF,TGTGCCACCAGCAGCTCCGGAAACATTCAGTACTTC
.,TRBJ1-1,few,TRBV4-1,CASSQDERGDTEAFF,TGCGCCAGCAGCCAAGACGAAAGGGGGGACACTGAAGCTTTCTTT